What follows describes a single T cell receptor beta chain. Its target is not known. CDR1 is ENHRY, CDR2 SYGVKD, per germline. V was pared by 6 bases and J by 3 bases, with 5 bases of the junction left unmatched. The CDR3 sequence is 14 residues long. This record belongs to a study of cytomegalovirus exposure and HLA in healthy donors. Turning to the study itself: Tens of millions of unique TCRs from HLA-typed donors made up an early data release.

Study results and limitations: CMV serostatus stood as the only immune exposure information on hand.

The PCR ran on 60 Vbeta and 13 Jbeta primers. Here immunoSEQ multiplex PCR was the method, and the copy in TCRdb shows in-frame clones only, minus some. Of approximately 120,000 clones listed, approximately 71% were seen once; the top ten hold roughly 5.3%. The chain has TRBV10-3 and TRBJ1-2, with TRBD1 identical over 9 bases. The sequenced sample was PBMCs. This clonotype was sampled from a woman aged 70-85 years in good health and CMV-seropositive. The CDR3 spells CAISADRGDYGYTF. Here the CDR3 DNA reads TGTGCCATCAGCGCTGACAGGGGGGACTATGGCTACACCTTC.